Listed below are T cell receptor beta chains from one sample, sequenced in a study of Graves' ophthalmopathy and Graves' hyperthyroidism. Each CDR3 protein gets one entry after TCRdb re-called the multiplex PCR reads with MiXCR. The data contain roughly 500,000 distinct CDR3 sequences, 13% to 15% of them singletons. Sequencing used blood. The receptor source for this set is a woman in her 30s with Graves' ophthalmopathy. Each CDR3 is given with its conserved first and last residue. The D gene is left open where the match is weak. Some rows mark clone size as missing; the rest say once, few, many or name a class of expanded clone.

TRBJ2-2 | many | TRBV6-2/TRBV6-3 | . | TGTGCCAGCACCTACGTACTGATTAGCGGGGAGCTGTTTTTT | CASTYVLISGELFF
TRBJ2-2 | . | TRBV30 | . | TGTGCCTGGAGTGTTGAGGGCACCGGGGAGCTGTTTTTT | CAWSVEGTGELFF
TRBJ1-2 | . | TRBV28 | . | TGTGCCAGCAGTTTATCTTCGCTGGGGCTCTATGGCTACACCTTC | CASSLSSLGLYGYTF
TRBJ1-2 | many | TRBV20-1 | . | TGCAGTTCCGCGCTGGGGGACGGGAACTATGGCTACACCTTC | CSSALGDGNYGYTF
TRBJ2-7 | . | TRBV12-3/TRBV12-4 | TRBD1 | TGTGCCAGCAGTTCCCCGGGACAGGGGATCGGAGAGCAGTACTTC | CASSSPGQGIGEQYF
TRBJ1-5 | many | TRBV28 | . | TGTGCCAGCAGTTGGGCAGGGGCGGTGAACCAGCCCCAGCATTTT | CASSWAGAVNQPQHF
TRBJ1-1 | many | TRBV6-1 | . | TGTGCCAGCTGGAGGGTCGGGAGGAGCACTGAAGCTTTCTTT | CASWRVGRSTEAFF
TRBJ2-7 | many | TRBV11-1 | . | TGTGCCAGCAGCTTATTGGGGAACGGGTACGAGCAGTACTTC | CASSLLGNGYEQYF
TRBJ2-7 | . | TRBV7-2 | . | TGTGCCAGCAGCCCTCCTGCTTACTACGAGCAGTACTTC | CASSPPAYYEQYF
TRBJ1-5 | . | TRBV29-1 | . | TGCAGCGTAAGGGGAGAAGGTCAGCCCCAGCATTTT | CSVRGEGQPQHF
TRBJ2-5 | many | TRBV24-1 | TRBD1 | TGTGCCACCAGTGACCTTACAGACAGGGCAGGAGAGACCCAGTACTTC | CATSDLTDRAGETQYF
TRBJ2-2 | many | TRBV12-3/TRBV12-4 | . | TGTGCCAGCAGCCCCATGGGGGGCGGGGAGCTGTTTTTT | CASSPMGGGELFF
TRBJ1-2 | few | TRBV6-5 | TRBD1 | TGTGCCAGCAGTTCCCCCGTGGGGACAGCGCACTATGGCTACACCTTC | CASSSPVGTAHYGYTF
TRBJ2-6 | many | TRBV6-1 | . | TGTGCCAGCAGTGAGGGGGTTGGGGCCAACGTCCTGACTTTC | CASSEGVGANVLTF
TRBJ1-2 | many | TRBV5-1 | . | TGCGCCAGCAGCCTAGGGGCCTTCAACTATGGCTACACCTTC | CASSLGAFNYGYTF
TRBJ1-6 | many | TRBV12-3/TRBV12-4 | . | TGTGCCAGCAGTAGGGGGGACGAGAATTCACCCCTCCACTTT | CASSRGDENSPLHF
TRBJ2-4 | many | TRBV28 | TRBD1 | TGTGCCAGCAGTGGGGGACAGGGGTTGAACATTCAGTACTTC | CASSGGQGLNIQYF
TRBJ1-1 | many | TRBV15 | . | TGTGCCGCCAGCAGAGATCGATGGGACGCACTCACTGAAGCTTTCTTT | CAASRDRWDALTEAFF
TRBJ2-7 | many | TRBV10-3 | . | TGTGCCACCGGAGCCGACATTTCGGGCGAGCAGTACTTC | CATGADISGEQYF
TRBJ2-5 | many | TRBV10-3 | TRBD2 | TGTGCCATCAGTGAGTCGATAGGGGAGGGGGAGACCCAGTACTTC | CAISESIGEGETQYF
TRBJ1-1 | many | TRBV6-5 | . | TGTGCCAGTTCCTTCAGGGAAAGGGCTGAAGCTTTCTTT | CASSFRERAEAFF
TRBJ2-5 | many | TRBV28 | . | TGTGCCAGCAGTTTCCTGGACACCGGGAAGCGAGAGACCCAGTACTTC | CASSFLDTGKRETQYF
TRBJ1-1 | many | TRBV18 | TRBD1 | TGTGCCAGCTCACCATTGGACAGGGTGAACACTGAAGCTTTCTTT | CASSPLDRVNTEAFF
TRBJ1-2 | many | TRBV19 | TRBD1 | TGTGCCTCCTTAGGGGGACAGGGCCCTCCGGAGGGAGGCTACACCTTC | CASLGGQGPPEGGYTF
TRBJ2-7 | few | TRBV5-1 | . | TGCGCCAGCAGCTTGAAGAGGTCGGAGCAGTACTTC | CASSLKRSEQYF
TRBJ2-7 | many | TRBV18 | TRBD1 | TGTGCCAGCTCACCACAGGGGACAGGGGAAGGCGAGCAGTACTTC | CASSPQGTGEGEQYF
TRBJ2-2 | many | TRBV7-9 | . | TGTGCCAGCGGGCAGGGGAACGGGGAGCTGTTTTTT | CASGQGNGELFF
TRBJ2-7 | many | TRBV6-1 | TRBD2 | TGTGCCAGCAGGAGGACTAGAGTCGGCTACGAGCAGTACTTC | CASRRTRVGYEQYF
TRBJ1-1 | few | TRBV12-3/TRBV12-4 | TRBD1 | TGTGCCAGCAGCCGGGGGGACAGTCTAATGAACACTGAAGCTTTCTTT | CASSRGDSLMNTEAFF
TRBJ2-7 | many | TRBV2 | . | TGTGCCAGCGAACGGGACGTGAATTACGAGCAGTACTTC | CASERDVNYEQYF
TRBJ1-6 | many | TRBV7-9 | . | TGTGCCAGCAGCTTGACAGTAAATAATTCACCCCTCCACTTT | CASSLTVNNSPLHF